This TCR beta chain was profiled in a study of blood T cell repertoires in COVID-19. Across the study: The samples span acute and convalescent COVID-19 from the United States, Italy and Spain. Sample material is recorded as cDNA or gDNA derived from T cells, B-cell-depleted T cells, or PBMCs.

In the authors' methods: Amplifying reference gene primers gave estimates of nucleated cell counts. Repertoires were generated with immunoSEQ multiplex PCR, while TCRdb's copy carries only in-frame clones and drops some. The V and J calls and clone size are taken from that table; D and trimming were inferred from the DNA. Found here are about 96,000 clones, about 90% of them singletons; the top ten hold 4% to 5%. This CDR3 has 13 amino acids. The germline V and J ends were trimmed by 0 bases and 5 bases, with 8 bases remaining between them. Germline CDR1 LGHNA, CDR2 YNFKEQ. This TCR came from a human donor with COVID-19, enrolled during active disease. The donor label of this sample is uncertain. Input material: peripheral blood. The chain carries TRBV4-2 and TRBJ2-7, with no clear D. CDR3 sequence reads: CASSQDGTHEQYF. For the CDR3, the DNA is TGTGCCAGCAGCCAAGACGGTACCCACGAGCAGTACTTC.